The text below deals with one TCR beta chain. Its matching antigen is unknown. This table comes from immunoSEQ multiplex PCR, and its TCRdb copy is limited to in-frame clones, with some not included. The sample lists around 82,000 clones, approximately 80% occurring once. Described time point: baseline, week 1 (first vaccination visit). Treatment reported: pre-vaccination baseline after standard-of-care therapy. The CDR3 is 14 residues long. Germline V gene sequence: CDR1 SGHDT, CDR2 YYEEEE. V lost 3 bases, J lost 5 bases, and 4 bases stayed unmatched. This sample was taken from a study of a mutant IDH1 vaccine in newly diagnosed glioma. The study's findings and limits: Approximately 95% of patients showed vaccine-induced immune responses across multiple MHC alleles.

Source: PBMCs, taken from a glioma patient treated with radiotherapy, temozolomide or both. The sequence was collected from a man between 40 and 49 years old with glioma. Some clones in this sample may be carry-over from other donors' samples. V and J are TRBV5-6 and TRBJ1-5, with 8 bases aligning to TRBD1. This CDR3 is CASSSAGGYQPQHF. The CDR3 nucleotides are TGTGCCAGCAGCTCTGCAGGGGGCTATCAGCCCCAGCATTTT.